Below, 13 T cell receptor beta chains from the same sample are listed, as sequenced in a study of identical twins. TCRdb recomputed calls from the 5' RACE reads with MiXCR, one row per CDR3 protein. The sample has about 520,000 distinct CDR3 sequences, 22% seen once. Separately, the same data were catalogued under a study of T cells expressing NK-cell markers.

Sequenced: CD4+ T cells sorted from blood. These receptors were obtained from a woman aged 18-29 years in good health.

This clonotype has ten or more counts. This chain uses TRBV29-1 with TRBJ2-1; no reliable D call. Germline CDR1 reads SQVTM; CDR2 reads ANQGSEA. Trimming shortened V by 7 bases and J by 8 bases, and 15 bases separated the two germline ends. The length of the CDR3 is 12 residues. The CDR3 region is CSAVRVGDEQFF. For the CDR3, the DNA is TGCAGCGCCGTCCGCGTTGGGGATGAGCAGTTCTTC.

This clonotype was found a few times. The chain uses TRBV10-3 and TRBJ2-7; D is unresolved. Germline assignment: CDR1 ENHRY and CDR2 SYGVKD. The CDR3 consists of 12 residues. V was shortened by 4 bases and J by 7 bases, with 11 bases between the two germline ends. The CDR3 DNA is TGTGCCATCAGTGTTGGGTCCTGGGAGCAGTACTTC. Translating gives CAISVGSWEQYF.

The chain links TRBV4-1 to TRBJ2-7, with a possible D match to TRBD1 (5 bases). This CDR3 region has 14 residues. Trimming removed 3 bases at V and 3 bases at J, with 12 bases between. CDR1 and CDR2 from the germline V gene are MGHRA and YSYEKL. CDR3 amino acids: CASSQGRSRYEQYF. Here the CDR3 DNA reads TGCGCCAGCAGCCAGGGGCGGAGTCGCTACGAGCAGTACTTC.

This clonotype was seen a few times. The V gene is TRBV12-3 or TRBV12-4, the J gene TRBJ2-7; D might be TRBD1 or TRBD2, each matching 6 bases. CDR3 length: 13 amino acids. Trimming left V 4 bases short and J 4 bases short, with 11 bases between. CDR3 sequence: CASSSQGRYEQYF. CDR3 nucleotides: TGTGCCAGCAGTTCTCAGGGGAGGTACGAGCAGTACTTC.

This clonotype was counted only a few times. The chain joins TRBV11-2 to TRBJ1-5; no clear D gene. The V end was cut by 0 bases, the J end by 1 base, with 7 bases between. CDR1 SGHAT and CDR2 FQNNGV come from the germline V gene. The CDR3 runs 15 residues. The CDR3 reads CASSLDVASNQPQHF. CDR3 in DNA: TGTGCCAGCAGCTTAGATGTCGCCAGCAATCAGCCCCAGCATTTT.

In regard to this clonotype: An end of the junction does not agree with germline; a read error may underlie this. The chain has TRBV6-1 and TRBJ2-5, with a possible D match to TRBD2 (6 bases). This CDR3 has 14 residues. The germline V gene encodes CDR1 MNHNS and CDR2 SASEGT. The DNA of the CDR3 is TGTGCCAGGAGTGAAGAGGCGGGAACGGGGACCCACTACTTC. Its translation: CARSEEAGTGTHYF.

In this sample, this clonotype turned up a few times. CDR3 sequence: CASSQQGLNNSPLHF. CDR3 bases: TGTGCCAGCAGCCAACAGGGACTCAATAATTCACCCCTCCACTTT. V is TRBV14 and J is TRBJ1-6; weak D call: TRBD1 (5 bases). The V and J ends lost 2 bases and 5 bases respectively, with 10 bases between them. Germline lookup yields CDR1 SGHDN and CDR2 FVKESK. The CDR3 sequence is 15 residues long. Combining the CDR3 with reference TRBV14 and TRBJ1-6 gives the whole variable domain EAGVTQFPSHSVIEKGQTVTLRCDPISGHDNLYWYRRVMGKEIKFLLHFVKESKQDESGMPNNRFLAERTGGTYSTLKVQPAELEDSGVYFCASSQQGLNNSPLHFGNGTRLTVT.

V usage is TRBV6-6 and J usage is TRBJ1-5; D is undetermined. The length of the CDR3 is 12 residues. Germline CDR1 and CDR2: MNHNY and SVGAGI (reference sequence). V dropped 2 bases and J dropped 5 bases, with 4 bases sitting between them. The CDR3 DNA sequence: TGTGCCAGCAGTTACAGGTATCAGCCCCAGCATTTT. Encoded protein: CASSYRYQPQHF.

This chain uses TRBV5-1 with TRBJ1-2, with D possibly TRBD1 on 6 matching bases. Germline CDR1 is SGHRS and CDR2 is YFSETQ. This CDR3 region has 15 residues. V lost 1 base and J 6 bases, leaving 16 bases between the germline ends. The CDR3 sequence: CASSLSPGAYHGYTF. CDR3 coding DNA: TGCGCCAGCAGCTTGAGCCCGGGGGCGTACCATGGCTACACCTTC.

There are a few counts of this clonotype. The rearrangement joins TRBV29-1 to TRBJ2-7; D gene uncertain. Germline V lookup: CDR1 SQVTM, CDR2 ANQGSEA. The V gene lost 6 bases and the J gene lost 5 bases, with 23 bases spanning the gap. There are 15 residues in the CDR3. CDR3 residues: CSVLGDWERWDEQYF. DNA for the CDR3: TGCAGCGTCCTGGGCGACTGGGAACGTTGGGACGAGCAGTACTTC.

This clonotype showed up just a few times. The J gene is TRBJ1-1, the V gene TRBV5-1; no reliable D call. The CDR3 is 15 amino acids. The germline V gene encodes CDR1 SGHRS and CDR2 YFSETQ. Deletions cut 0 bases from V and 4 bases from J, with 13 bases between. CDR3 coding DNA: TGCGCCAGCAGCTTGGCGGGTAGGCCAGTCACTGAAGCTTTCTTT. It specifies CASSLAGRPVTEAFF.

The gene calls are TRBV5-5 and TRBJ2-7; 9 bases align to TRBD1. CDR3 size: 16 residues. V shed 6 bases, J shed 4 bases, and the junction held 14 bases outside the gene matches. CDR1 is SGHKS and CDR2 is YYEKEE in the germline V gene (reference sequence). The CDR3 loop is CASTPRPDRGFYEQYF. CDR3 sequence (DNA): TGTGCCAGCACCCCTCGGCCGGACAGGGGTTTTTACGAGCAGTACTTC.

The rearrangement joins TRBV29-1 to TRBJ1-2; 8 bases fit TRBD1. The junction had 1 base not matched to a gene; V was cut back by 4 bases and J by 3 bases. Per germline, CDR1 SQVTM and CDR2 ANQGSEA. The CDR3 covers 12 residues. The DNA for the CDR3 is TGCAGCGTTGGGGGACAGGACTATGGCTACACCTTC. It encodes CSVGGQDYGYTF.